A single sample is the source of the 13 T cell receptor beta chains below, sequenced in a study of control samples from healthy donors and cancer patients. Libraries were prepared by immunoSEQ multiplex PCR; TCRdb keeps only in-frame clonotypes and omits some of them. The sample records about 160,000 clones, approximately 94% being singletons. Sequenced material: PBMCs. The receptors were sampled from a man aged 60 to 75 with colorectal cancer.

This clone was detected only once. The rearrangement links TRBV6-4 to TRBJ2-3; D may be TRBD2 (6 bases). There are 14 residues in the CDR3. The V end lost 3 bases, the J end lost 3 bases, and 10 bases lay between the germline ends. The germline V gene has CDR1 MRHNA and CDR2 SNTAGT. As DNA, the CDR3 is TGTGCCAGCAGTGAGACCGGGGGTACAGATACGCAGTATTTT. Residues: CASSETGGTDTQYF.

The chain uses TRBV11-2 and TRBJ1-2, with D unclear. The CDR3 is made up of 13 amino acids. Germline V gene lookup returns CDR1 SGHAT and CDR2 FQNNGV. With 1 base removed from V and 2 bases from J, the gap between germline ends came to 5 bases. As DNA, the CDR3 is TGTGCCAGCAGCTTAGTGGAAAACTATGGCTACACCTTC. Residues: CASSLVENYGYTF.

The rearrangement joins TRBV21-1 to TRBJ1-1. TRBV21-1 is assigned pseudogene status. The CDR3 runs to 17 residues. The CDR3 protein is CASSKIQLADGNTEAFF. The CDR3 coding sequence is TGTGCCAGCAGCAAAATCCAGTTAGCGGACGGGAACACTGAAGCTTTCTTT.

As concerns this clone: No DNA is shown, since the ends of the CDR3 on it are uncertain; the CDR3 is the one TCRdb lists. The J gene is TRBJ2-2, the V gene TRBV12-2; the tabulated D call, TRBD2, remains unverified against the DNA. TRBV12-2 is a known pseudogene. The CDR3 contains 21 residues when both ends are counted. The CDR3: CASRLAFGAGAVKINTGELFF.

The chain employs TRBV19 and TRBJ2-2; D might be TRBD1 or TRBD2, each matching 5 bases. CDR3 length equals 14 residues. Germline V gives CDR1 LNHDA, CDR2 SQIVND (reference sequence). Trimming cost V 1 base and J 3 bases, with 6 bases left between them. The CDR3 region is CASSIVGDTGELFF. The CDR3 nucleotides are TGTGCCAGTAGTATAGTGGGGGACACCGGGGAGCTGTTTTTT.

V gene TRBV7-9 combines with J gene TRBJ2-3; D unresolved. The CDR3 totals 11 residues. CDR1 SEHNR and CDR2 FQNEAQ come from the germline V gene (reference sequence). V lost 8 bases and J lost 3, with 6 bases in between. The CDR3 region has the DNA TGTGCCAGCGGAGAGACAGATACGCAGTATTTT. Protein product: CASGETDTQYF.

V usage is TRBV15 and J usage is TRBJ2-1; weak D call: TRBD1 (6 bases). The germline CDR1 and CDR2 sequences are LNHNV and YYDKDF (reference sequence). The CDR3 spans 16 residues. V was trimmed by 1 base and J by 5 bases, leaving 15 bases between them. The CDR3 sequence is CATSRVDRMHHNEQFF. CDR3 DNA: TGTGCCACCAGCAGAGTCGACAGGATGCACCACAATGAGCAGTTCTTC.

V gene TRBV18 combines with J gene TRBJ1-1, with unresolved D. Germline values: CDR1 KGHSH, CDR2 LQKENI. The CDR3 length is 15 residues. Trimming removed 4 bases at V and 2 bases at J, with 14 bases between. CDR3 in DNA: TGTGCCAGCTCACTACCAGCGAGACAAAACACTGAAGCTTTCTTT. It specifies CASSLPARQNTEAFF.

The chain recombines TRBV9 with TRBJ2-1, with D possibly being TRBD1 (6 bases). Germline CDR1 is SGDLS and CDR2 is YYNGEE. V lost 9 bases and J 9 bases, leaving 13 bases between the germline ends. The CDR3 extends over 11 amino acids. The CDR3 loop is CATQRGSEQFF. CDR3 DNA: TGTGCCACCCAAAGGGGGTCTGAGCAGTTCTTC.

This clone has a single count. This sample also contains other DNA sequences that code for the same CDR3. The chain carries TRBV27 and TRBJ2-5; 8 positions match TRBD2. Trimming took 6 bases from V and 5 from J; bases not matched to a gene: 8. The germline V gene encodes CDR1 MNHEY and CDR2 SMNVEV (reference sequence). The CDR3 has 14 residues. The CDR3 reads CASSPGLAGETQYF. Here the CDR3 DNA reads TGTGCCAGCAGCCCCGGACTAGCAGGGGAGACCCAGTACTTC.

This chain's CDR3 is CATSRDVAGSYEQYF. The CDR3 bases are TGTGCCACCAGCAGAGATGTAGCGGGGTCGTACGAGCAGTACTTC. The genes are TRBV15 and TRBJ2-7, with TRBD2 identical over 8 bases. This CDR3 has 15 residues. The germline V gene encodes CDR1 LNHNV and CDR2 YYDKDF (reference sequence). V lost 0 bases to trimming and J lost 4 bases; unmatched junction nucleotides: 5.

The V call is TRBV30, the J call TRBJ2-7; 10 nucleotides align to TRBD2. J lost 2 bases, V lost 0 bases, and 4 bases had no gene match. CDR3 length equals 15 residues. Germline V gene data show CDR1 as GTSNPN and CDR2 as SVGIG (reference sequence). The CDR3 DNA reads TGTGCCTGGAGTGTAGCGGGGGGGTCGGCCTACGAGCAGTACTTC. Protein sequence: CAWSVAGGSAYEQYF. The complete variable domain, with remaining parts taken from reference TRBV30 and TRBJ2-7, reads SQTIHQWPATLVQPVGSPLSLECTVEGTSNPNLYWYRQAAGRGLQLLFYSVGIGQISSEVPQNLSASRPQDRQFILSSKKLLLSDSGFYLCAWSVAGGSAYEQYFGPGTRLTVT.

The chain recombines TRBV3-1 (or the pseudogene TRBV3-2) with TRBJ2-4, with no clear D. This CDR3 has 15 amino acids. Germline V CDR1 and CDR2: LGHDT, YNNKEL (reference sequence). Trimming removed 0 bases at V and 10 bases at J, with 16 bases between. The CDR3 sequence is CASSQDWSGLPIQYF. CDR3 bases: TGTGCCAGCAGCCAAGATTGGTCGGGTCTACCGATTCAGTACTTC.